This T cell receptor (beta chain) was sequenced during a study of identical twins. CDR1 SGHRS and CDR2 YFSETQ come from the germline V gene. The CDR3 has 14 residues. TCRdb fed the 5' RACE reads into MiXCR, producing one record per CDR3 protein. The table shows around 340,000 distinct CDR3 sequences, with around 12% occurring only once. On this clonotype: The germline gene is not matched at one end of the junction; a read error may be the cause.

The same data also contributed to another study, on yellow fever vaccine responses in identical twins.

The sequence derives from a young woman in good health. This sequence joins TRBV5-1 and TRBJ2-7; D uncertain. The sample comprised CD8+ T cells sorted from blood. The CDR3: CASSLEVPSDEQYF. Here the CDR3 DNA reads TGCGCCAGCAGCTTGGAGGTACCCTCCGACGAGCAGTACTTC.